The 17 T cell receptor beta chains below all came from one sample that was sequenced in a study of OX40 agonist ivuxolimab in advanced cancers. Using immunoSEQ multiplex PCR, the repertoire was profiled, and TCRdb retains in-frame clones only, with some absent. The sample lists over 75,000 clones, 70% to 90% occurring once. This specimen consisted of CD4+ or CD8+ T cells sorted from blood, obtained in a trial of the OX40 agonist ivuxolimab. The receptors derive from an adult with an advanced solid tumor such as melanoma, head and neck, liver or kidney cancer.

The rearrangement joins TRBV11-2 to TRBJ1-2; D uncertain. This CDR3 region has 12 residues. The V gene lost 5 bases and the J gene lost 5 bases, with 9 bases spanning the gap. CDR1 and CDR2 (germline): SGHAT, FQNNGV. The CDR3 region is CASSADGYGYTF. In DNA, the CDR3 is TGTGCCAGCAGCGCCGACGGATATGGCTACACCTTC. Supplemented by reference TRBV11-2 and TRBJ1-2, the full variable domain reads EAGVAQSPRYKIIEKRQSVAFWCNPISGHATLYWYQQILGQGPKLLIQFQNNGVVDDSQLPKDRFSAERLKGVDSTLKIQPAKLEDSAVYLCASSADGYGYTFGSGTRLTVV.

This clone was seen more than once but under ten times. In DNA, the CDR3 is TGTGCCAGCAGTTTGGCCGGGACAGGGAAAGGCTACACCTTC. Translated, it gives CASSLAGTGKGYTF. V usage is TRBV28 and J usage is TRBJ1-2; the match to TRBD1 covers 9 bases. CDR3 length equals 14 residues. Looked up from germline, CDR1 is MDHEN and CDR2 is SYDVKM. V was clipped by 3 bases and J by 8 bases; unmatched bases: 7.

The chain carries TRBV27 and TRBJ2-2, with D maybe TRBD1 (6 bases). This CDR3 region has 15 residues. Germline V lookup: CDR1 MNHEY, CDR2 SMNVEV (reference sequence). V gave up 6 bases and J gave up 0 bases, with 11 bases separating them. CDR3 protein: CASRGTGPNTGELFF. The CDR3 DNA is TGTGCCAGCAGGGGAACAGGGCCGAACACCGGGGAGCTGTTTTTT.

The chain carries TRBV4-2 and TRBJ1-2; 7 nucleotides line up with TRBD1. The CDR3 has 13 residues. V lost 2 bases to trimming and J lost 6 bases; unmatched junction nucleotides: 3. The V gene's germline CDR1 is LGHNA and CDR2 YNFKEQ. The CDR3 spells CASSQIGGDGYTF. The CDR3 DNA follows: TGTGCCAGCAGCCAAATAGGGGGCGATGGCTACACCTTC.

The rearrangement links TRBV29-1 to TRBJ1-2; 7 bases fit TRBD1. Trimming cost V 0 bases and J 7 bases; bases outside gene matches: 8. Germline V lookup: CDR1 SQVTM, CDR2 ANQGSEA. This CDR3 is 14 amino acids long. CDR3 sequence: CSVEDGRGGSGYTF. As DNA, the CDR3 is TGCAGCGTTGAAGATGGGAGAGGGGGCTCTGGCTACACCTTC.

The chain has TRBV6-6 and TRBJ2-5, with D possibly matching TRBD1 (5 bases). The germline V gene has CDR1 MNHNY and CDR2 SVGAGI (reference sequence). V was trimmed by 2 bases and J by 1 base, leaving 5 bases between them. The CDR3 spans 13 residues. The CDR3 loop reads CASSYRGQETQYF. CDR3 bases: TGTGCCAGCAGTTACAGGGGCCAAGAGACCCAGTACTTC.

This clone was detected once. Because it lacks the conserved phenylalanine or tryptophan at the end, this CDR3 is likely a read error. Because the CDR3's place on the DNA is in doubt, the DNA is left out and the CDR3 is given as listed by TCRdb. The rearrangement uses TRBV21-1 and TRBJ1-6; the D call of TRBD1 is as the table states it, not checked on the DNA. TRBV21-1 is reported as a pseudogene. The CDR3 has 14 amino acids, counting both end residues. The chain's CDR3 is CASSKNREGPGTGI.

The genes are TRBV9 and TRBJ2-7, with 13 positions matching TRBD2. Per germline, CDR1 SGDLS and CDR2 YYNGEE. CDR3 length: 17 amino acids. The V gene end was trimmed by 4 bases and the J gene end by 6 bases; junction bases not matched to a gene: 13. The CDR3 reads CASSPGTSGIMGVEQYF. The CDR3, as DNA: TGTGCCAGCAGCCCCGGGACTAGCGGGATAATGGGGGTCGAGCAGTACTTC.

This clone was picked up a small number of times. The chain joins TRBV9 to TRBJ1-1; tentatively, D is TRBD1 (5 bases). This CDR3 is 18 amino acids long. The V end lost 0 bases, the J end lost 3 bases, and 21 bases lay between the germline ends. CDR1 and CDR2 from the germline V gene are SGDLS and YYNGEE. As DNA, the CDR3 is TGTGCCAGCAGCGTAGGTATACAGCCCTCCGGCAGGGACACTGAAGCTTTCTTT. Amino acid sequence: CASSVGIQPSGRDTEAFF. The variable domain in full, completed from reference TRBV9 and TRBJ1-1, reads DSGVTQTPKHLITATGQRVTLRCSPRSGDLSVYWYQQSLDQGLQFLIQYYNGEERAKGNILERFSAQQFPDLHSELNLSSLELGDSALYFCASSVGIQPSGRDTEAFFGQGTRLTVV.

The chain uses TRBV5-1 and TRBJ1-2; 7 bases are shared with TRBD1. In germline, CDR1 is SGHRS, CDR2 YFSETQ. The CDR3 has 14 residues. V trimming: 4 bases; J trimming: 8 bases; junction bases outside the gene matches: 11. This CDR3 is CASSQMTGNAGYTF. The CDR3 DNA reads TGCGCCAGCAGCCAGATGACAGGGAATGCGGGCTACACCTTC.

The chain links TRBV25-1 to TRBJ2-5; a weak D match, TRBD2 (6 bases). The CDR3 totals 14 residues. Germline V gene sequence: CDR1 MGHDK, CDR2 SYGVNS. Trimming took off 6 bases at V and 9 bases at J, with 20 bases between the two ends. The CDR3 DNA sequence: TGTGCCAGCAGCGTTAGCGGAGCCACCGGAGCCCAGTACTTC. This gives the protein CASSVSGATGAQYF.

The V and J genes are TRBV6-1 and TRBJ1-1, with D uncertain. The CDR3 sequence is 11 residues long. Germline values: CDR1 MNHNS, CDR2 SASEGT. The V and J ends lost 5 bases and 5 bases respectively, with 6 bases between them. CDR3 in DNA: TGTGCCAGCAGTCGGACGACTGAAGCTTTCTTT. Protein: CASSRTTEAFF.

The chain is built from TRBV10-3 and TRBJ1-2; TRBD1 might be the D (5 bases). In germline, CDR1 is ENHRY, CDR2 SYGVKD. The CDR3 has 10 amino acids. Trimming removed 8 bases from V and 12 bases from J, with 13 bases in between. The chain's CDR3 is CAIGSGIHTF. CDR3 nucleotide sequence: TGTGCCATCGGCTCAGGGATTCACACCTTC.

This chain connects TRBV5-1 to TRBJ2-1; tentatively, D is TRBD2 (5 bases). V was trimmed by 0 bases and J by 8 bases, leaving 9 bases between them. Germline V CDR1 and CDR2: SGHRS, YFSETQ. The CDR3 totals 13 residues. CDR3 sequence (DNA): TGCGCCAGCAGCTTGGGACCGCGGGATGAGCAGTTCTTC. Translation: CASSLGPRDEQFF.

This chain connects TRBV10-3 to TRBJ1-1; D might be TRBD1 (5 bases). V dropped 6 bases and J dropped 1 base, with 15 bases sitting between them. Germline assignment: CDR1 ENHRY and CDR2 SYGVKD. This CDR3 has 15 residues. The CDR3 region has the DNA TGTGCCATCAGCACCCGGGACGTAGGGAACACTGAAGCTTTCTTT. This sequence encodes CAISTRDVGNTEAFF.

The chain joins TRBV5-1 to TRBJ2-1, with 9 nucleotides matching TRBD2. The CDR3 is made up of 15 amino acids. Germline values: CDR1 SGHRS, CDR2 YFSETQ. J gave up 7 bases and V 0 bases, and 5 bases lay outside the gene matches. CDR3 region: CASSLEGSGSNEQFF. In DNA, the CDR3 is TGCGCCAGCAGCTTGGAAGGTAGCGGGAGTAATGAGCAGTTCTTC.

The gene calls are TRBV7-9 and TRBJ2-5, with D perhaps matching TRBD2 (6 bases). Trimming stripped 5 bases from V and 4 bases from J, with 20 bases between. The germline gives CDR1 SEHNR, CDR2 FQNEAQ (reference sequence). CDR3 length equals 16 residues. CDR3 loop: CASSRLWASARETQYF. CDR3 in DNA: TGTGCCAGCAGCCGCCTATGGGCTAGCGCCAGAGAGACCCAGTACTTC.